The subject of this entry is one T cell receptor (beta chain). The target antigen is unknown. The data were taken from a study of vaccination and CD4 T cells after COVID-19. Study-wide context: The convalescents comprised six males and four females, two of them Hispanic. Median time from second vaccine dose to sampling was 72 days (14 to 241).

Treatment: approximately 9-day PBMC culture with coronavirus spike peptide pools or control peptides (ViraFEST assay). This CDR3 contains 16 residues. V lost 0 bases to trimming and J lost 3 bases, with 15 bases between them. The germline gives CDR1 SGHDT, CDR2 YYEEEE. Oncomine TCR Beta short-read sequencing was applied to DNA from cultured CD4+ T cells. In TCRdb, the PCR reads were re-called with MiXCR into one record per CDR3 protein. The sample lists about 11,000 distinct CDR3 sequences; roughly two thirds were seen once. The sample was CD4+ T cells from blood, cultured in vitro. The rearrangement uses TRBV5-6 and TRBJ1-1; no clear D. The sequence was obtained from a human donor who had recovered from COVID-19. The CDR3 bases are TGTGCCAGCAGCTTGGACAGACAATCATCGGACACTGAAGCTTTCTTT. It translates to CASSLDRQSSDTEAFF. Complete variable domain (other parts from reference TRBV5-6 and TRBJ1-1): DAGVTQSPTHLIKTRGQQVTLRCSPKSGHDTVSWYQQALGQGPQFIFQYYEEEERQRGNFPDRFSGHQFPNYSSELNVNALLLGDSALYLCASSLDRQSSDTEAFFGQGTRLTVV.